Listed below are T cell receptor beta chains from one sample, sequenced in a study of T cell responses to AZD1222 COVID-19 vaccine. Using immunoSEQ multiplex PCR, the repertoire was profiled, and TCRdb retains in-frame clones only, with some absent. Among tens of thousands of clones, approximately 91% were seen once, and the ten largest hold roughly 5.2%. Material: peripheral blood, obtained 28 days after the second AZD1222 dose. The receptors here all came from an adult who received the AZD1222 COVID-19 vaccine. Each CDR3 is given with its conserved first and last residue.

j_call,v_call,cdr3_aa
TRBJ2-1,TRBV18,CASSPPGTSGVNEQFF
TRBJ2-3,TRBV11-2,CASRSPGLATDTQYF
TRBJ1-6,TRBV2,CASSRTVHSYNSPLHF
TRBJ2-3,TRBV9,CASSLTSGGAMDTQYF
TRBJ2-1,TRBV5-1,CASRPLAGGYNEQFF
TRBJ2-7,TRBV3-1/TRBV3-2,CASSRYSYEQYF
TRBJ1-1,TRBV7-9,CASILNTEAFF
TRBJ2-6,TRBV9,CASSPTVGANVLTF
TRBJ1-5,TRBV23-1,CARPRRDSSLF
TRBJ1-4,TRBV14,CASSQWPGHREKLFF
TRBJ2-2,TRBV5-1,CASRQRQDTGELFF
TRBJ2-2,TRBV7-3,CASSLRGQGTGELFF
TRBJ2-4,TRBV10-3,CATSRDRGDTAKNIQYF
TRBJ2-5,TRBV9,CASSVGGAGTGKETQYF
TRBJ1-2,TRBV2,CASRRQTSNYGYTF
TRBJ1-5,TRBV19,CASGDTNQPQHF
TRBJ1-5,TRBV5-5,CASSLVPGQGNQPQHF
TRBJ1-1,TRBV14,CASSLTGFNTEAFF
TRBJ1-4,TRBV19,CASSPGTVNEKLFF
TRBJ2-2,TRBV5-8,CASSLLTNTGELFF
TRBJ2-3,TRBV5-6,CASSRIGLAGGLRTDTQYF
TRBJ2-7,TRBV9,CASSPLGTGGYEQYF
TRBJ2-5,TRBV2,CASSEAGGYRETQYF
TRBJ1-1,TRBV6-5,CASSRGGSEAFF
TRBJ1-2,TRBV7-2,CASSRIGRSPGKIYGYTF
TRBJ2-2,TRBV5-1,CASSRTDETGELFF
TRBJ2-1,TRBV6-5,CASSYAGYNEQFF
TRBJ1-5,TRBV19,CASRPARRSNQPQHF